A selection of T cell receptor beta chains follows, all from one sample in a study of blood T cell repertoires in COVID-19. Profiling relied on immunoSEQ multiplex PCR, and the TCRdb table lists in-frame clones only, not all of them. This sample has under 200,000 clones, with about 82% found just once. The specimen sequenced was peripheral blood. All receptors derive from a man aged 55 to 70 with COVID-19, enrolled during active disease. Each CDR3 is given with its conserved first and last residue. D genes are given only for firm matches. Rows give clone size only sometimes, using once, few, many, or a class for an expanded clone.

j_call d_call clone_size v_call cdr3_nt cdr3_aa
TRBJ2-3 TRBD2 once TRBV3-1/TRBV3-2 TGTGCCAGCAGCCTTCGGACTAGCGGGAGGGTAGGGGATACGCAGTATTTT CASSLRTSGRVGDTQYF
TRBJ1-1 TRBD1 - TRBV19 TGTGCCAGTAGCATGGACAGGGACACTGAAGCTTTCTTT CASSMDRDTEAFF
TRBJ1-4 - once TRBV27 TGTGCCAGCAGTTTGTCGCGGGGGAATGAAAAACTGTTTTTT CASSLSRGNEKLFF
TRBJ2-5 - - TRBV5-4 TGTGCCAGCAGCTGGGGGCAGGGCGGAGAGACCCAGTACTTC CASSWGQGGETQYF
TRBJ1-1 - - TRBV7-2 TGTGCCAGCACCCCCCGGGGGGGGACATTGAACACTGAAGCTTTCTTT CASTPRGGTLNTEAFF
TRBJ1-1 TRBD1 - TRBV3-1/TRBV3-2 TGTGCCAGCAGCCAAGCAGGCAGGGGGCAAACTGAAGCTTTCTTT CASSQAGRGQTEAFF
TRBJ1-1 - - TRBV30 TGTGCCTGGAGTGTGCTCCCGCGGGGGCCGACTTTCTTT CAWSVLPRGPTFF
TRBJ2-4 - - TRBV4-3 TGCGCCAGTTCAGACAGGTTTGGGGCGAACATTCAGTACTTC CASSDRFGANIQYF
TRBJ2-1 - - TRBV9 TGTGCCAGCAGCGTAGGGACAACCTACAATGAGCAGTTCTTC CASSVGTTYNEQFF
TRBJ2-3 TRBD1 - TRBV6-2/TRBV6-3 TGTGCCAGCAGCCGAGGGACAGGGGTCACAGATACGCAGTATTTT CASSRGTGVTDTQYF
TRBJ1-5 - - TRBV29-1 TGCAGCGGATCTCAGGGGTTCGGTCAGCCCCAGCATTTT CSGSQGFGQPQHF
TRBJ2-5 - - TRBV10-3 TGTGCCATCAGTGTCGGCGGGACCCTGGGGCAAGAGACCCAGTACTTC CAISVGGTLGQETQYF
TRBJ2-1 TRBD1 - TRBV2 TGTGCCAGCAGTGAAGCGGGACAGGGACAGTTCTTC CASSEAGQGQFF
TRBJ1-5 TRBD1 - TRBV7-2 TGTGCCAGCAGCTCGGGACAGATTAGCAATCAGCCCCAGCATTTT CASSSGQISNQPQHF
TRBJ2-3 - - TRBV6-5 TGTGCCAGCAGTTACCTACAGGGAACCACAGATACGCAGTATTTT CASSYLQGTTDTQYF
TRBJ1-2 - - TRBV6-2/TRBV6-3 TGTGCCAGCAGTTCTGGGCACCTCTATGGCTACACCTTC CASSSGHLYGYTF